This entry is about one T cell receptor (beta chain). It lacks a known antigen. No base qualities exist here, and no much larger clone lies one base off it. Genomic DNA was isolated from the sorted cells so that the TCRbeta CDR3 region could be sequenced. The immunoSEQ Assay was used to sequence the TCRbeta CDR3 regions. As stored in TCRdb, this immuneACCESS dataset retains in-frame rearrangements with V and J assigned. A fraction of the clones does not appear; measured against another copy, unresolved V genes explain less than half of the discrepancy, and the remainder lacks a known reason. The sample table holds 90,000 or so clones, of which roughly nine tenths were seen once. The leading ten clones occupy roughly 2.6% of the sample. The trial excluded patients who had a history of autoimmune disease or who were on systemic immunosuppression. Peripheral blood for TCR sequencing was collected from all dose cohorts at baseline, on cycle 4 day 1, and on cycle 7 day 1. The samples were drawn from a first-in-human, open-label, multicenter phase I dose-escalation trial of ivuxolimab. Adults with locally advanced or metastatic melanoma, renal cell carcinoma, hepatocellular carcinoma or head and neck squamous cell carcinoma were enrolled in the trial. CD4+ and CD8+ T cells were sorted separately from peripheral blood before TCR sequencing.

This sample stems from a study of OX40 agonist ivuxolimab in advanced cancers. Study-wide context: Ivuxolimab, which targeted the costimulatory receptor OX40 (CD134), was an agonistic, fully human IgG2 monoclonal antibody. The paper covers the monotherapy dose-escalation part of the phase I ivuxolimab trial, which included N of about 50 patients. In the dose-escalation cohort, around four fifths of patients were male, and the mean age was approximately 55 years, with a range of about 23 to 80. Intravenous ivuxolimab was administered to patients every 2 weeks at six dose levels: 0.01, 0.1, 0.3, 1.5, 3 and 10 mg/kg. Of the approximately 54 patients in dose escalation, some 20 had hepatocellular carcinoma, some 15 had melanoma, 9 had renal cell carcinoma and 9 had head and neck cancer. Patients were allowed to have had prior anti-PD-1, anti-PD-L1 or anti-CTLA-4 therapy, and approximately 41% of the dose-escalation patients had previously received checkpoint inhibitors. Partial responses occurred in three dose-escalation patients: two with cutaneous melanoma and one with hepatocellular carcinoma. The purpose of peripheral TCRbeta sequencing was to test whether ivuxolimab changed TCR sequence diversity and led to clonal T-cell expansion. Here is what the overall study found, with its caveats: Low levels of normalized T-cell clonal expansion were also seen in some nonresponding patients. Antigen specificity was not determined for the clonally expanded peripheral T cells. At doses of 0.1 to 3.0 mg/kg, clonal expansion of both CD4+ and CD8+ blood T cells was observed from baseline to week 6. On average, CD8+ T cells showed more expanded clones than CD4+ T cells after ivuxolimab. Partial responders in the 0.1-3.0 mg/kg groups had among the lowest normalized peripheral clonal expansion, especially among CD8+ T cells.

The source is an adult with an advanced solid tumor such as melanoma, head and neck, liver or kidney cancer. The sample here was CD4+ or CD8+ T cells sorted from blood, taken in a trial of the OX40 agonist ivuxolimab.

The DNA sequence is TGTGCCAGCAGCTTAGTACCGGGGCGTGGTAATGAGCAGTTCTTC. Translated, this is CASSLVPGRGNEQFF. The rearranged segments are TRBV7-9 and TRBJ2-1; the D match is possibly TRBD1 or TRBD2, with 5 bases aligned in each. Cut back by 1 base and 7 bases, the V and J ends lie 14 bases apart. As encoded in the germline V gene (reference sequence), CDR1 is SEHNR while CDR2 is FQNEAQ. From the cysteine up to the phenylalanine, the CDR3 has a length of 15 residues. The only DNA kept is the CDR3, 45 bases in frame from the first base.